Sequencing of this T cell receptor (beta chain) was carried out in a study of memory CD4+ T cells and cytomegalovirus serostatus (dated by TCRdb to the late 2010s). Study-wide context: A total of 35 or so healthy Belgian adults, of whom 9 were CMV seropositive and about 24 were CMV seronegative, were included in the cohort. The study sequenced CD4+ memory TCRbeta repertoires of a Belgian cohort with known cytomegalovirus serostatus to replicate a published TCR-based CMV serostatus classifier. The full study reports these points: CMV serostatus prediction reached a median bootstrapped AUC of around 0.95 with the original framework and 0.91 with a US-trained random forest. A median bootstrapped AUC of almost 0.96 with a 95% CI of 0.76-1.00 was achieved on the Belgian cohort by the original-framework classifier. The results were interpreted as suggesting that the CMV-associated TCR signature is largely present in the CD4+ memory repertoire. Only CD4+CD45RO+ memory cells were sequenced, unlike the original study, which covered naive and memory CD4+ and CD8+ populations. Of 170 or so previously reported CMV-associated TCRbeta sequences, about 68 appeared in the CD4+ memory repertoires, each in one to five individuals.

Inclusive of the bounding cysteine and phenylalanine, the CDR3 is 16 residues long. The only DNA kept is the CDR3, 48 bases in frame from the first base. The germline V gene gives CDR1 as KGHSH and CDR2 as LQKENI. V ends up 3 bases short and J 5 bases short, with an unmatched junction base count of 13. Genomic DNA was extracted from sorted cells with the Quick-DNA Microprep Kit. Amplification of TCRbeta DNA was done with the immunoSEQ hsTCRbeta kit, following the protocol from the manufacturer. TCRbeta libraries were sequenced on an Illumina MiSeq instrument. Regarding the original processing steps: Following removal of out-of-frame sequences, 2,204,828 distinct TCRbeta sequences were retained, with an average of around 70,000 per individual. Each individual was scored using the number of 150 to 200 previously reported CMV-associated TCRbeta sequences that the individual carried and the total number of productive distinct TCRbeta sequences. A beta-binomial model was reimplemented in Python, and random forests from scikit-learn, run with default parameters, were trained on data from the US cohort. Classifier performance on the Belgian cohort was reported as the median AUC with percentile confidence intervals calculated over 10,000 bootstrap iterations. This immuneACCESS table, as held by TCRdb, lists in-frame sequences with V and J called but not all clones. Of the missing ones, under half trace to an unresolved V gene in checked studies; the others have no known cause. That table is the source of V, J and clone size, and D and trimming were worked out from the DNA. For this sample the table gives about 100,000 clones, of which 80% were detected only once. The ten largest account for roughly 4% of the sample.

Turning to this clone: Its antigen is still unknown. No base-level quality is on record; no much larger clone is a single base apart.

A FACSAria II was used to sort memory CD4+ T cells, defined as single viable CD3+CD4+CD8-CD45RO+ cells. CMV serostatus was determined with a Roche Elecsys assay detecting serum IgG against CMV pp150, pp28, p38 and p52. Once the samples were thawed, total CD4+ T cells were enriched through positive selection using CD4 magnetic microbeads. The samples came from a different study that was designed specifically to examine the CD4+ T cell memory repertoire. Following standard operating procedures, peripheral blood mononuclear cells were isolated and cryopreserved, while serum was kept at -80 degrees C. The staining relied on CD3-PerCP (BW264/56), CD4-APC (RPA-T4), CD45RO-PE (UCHT1) and CD8-Pacific Orange (3B5) antibodies, and Sytox blue was used to exclude non-viable cells.

Rearrangement joined TRBV18 to TRBJ2-7, and 7 bases in between align with TRBD2. The source is an adult in good health and CMV-seropositive. Sequencing was carried out using memory CD4+ T cells from blood. The CDR3 reads CASSPGGASGNHEQYF. The DNA sequence is TGTGCCAGCTCACCTGGAGGGGCTAGCGGTAATCACGAGCAGTACTTC.